This is a list of T cell receptor beta chains from one sample in a study of T cell clones after liver transplantation. Here immunoSEQ multiplex PCR was the method, and the copy in TCRdb shows in-frame clones only, minus some. The sample contains around 15,000 clones, about 93% of which appear only once. The sequenced sample was CD8+ T cells from blood, obtained before liver transplant. Source of these receptors: a human donor who received a liver transplant. Both conserved end residues are part of each CDR3. D genes are given only for firm matches. Some rows have no size entry. The others give once, few or many, or a class for an expanded clone.

v_gene	abundance	j_gene	d_gene	CDR3aa	CDR3nt
TRBV6-1	-	TRBJ1-2	TRBD1	CASSLGQGLDGYTF	TGTGCCAGCAGTCTGGGACAGGGCCTGGATGGCTACACCTTC
TRBV5-8	-	TRBJ2-7	TRBD1	CASSLEVGTGTYEQYF	TGTGCCAGCAGCTTGGAGGTCGGGACAGGGACCTACGAGCAGTACTTC
TRBV6-6	-	TRBJ2-2	TRBD2	CASSPVEGGTGELFF	TGTGCCAGCAGTCCAGTCGAGGGAGGGACCGGGGAGCTGTTTTTT
TRBV7-3	few	TRBJ2-6	TRBD2	CASSLVVAGGSGANVLTF	TGTGCCAGCAGCTTAGTGGTAGCGGGAGGGTCTGGGGCCAACGTCCTGACTTTC
TRBV10-3	-	TRBJ2-5	TRBD2	CAISEGLAGEVGETQYF	TGTGCCATCAGCGAGGGGCTAGCGGGAGAGGTCGGTGAGACCCAGTACTTC
TRBV7-9	-	TRBJ2-7	TRBD1	CASSPGTGGAAYEQYF	TGTGCCAGCAGCCCAGGGACAGGGGGCGCAGCCTACGAGCAGTACTTC
TRBV7-6	-	TRBJ2-7	-	CASSGRVGPQGEQYF	TGTGCCAGCAGCGGACGAGTAGGGCCCCAGGGCGAGCAGTACTTC
TRBV11-3	-	TRBJ2-7	TRBD1	CASSGRTGENEQYF	TGTGCCAGCAGCGGGCGGACAGGGGAGAACGAGCAGTACTTC
TRBV5-6	-	TRBJ2-3	-	CASSSLGGSTDTQYF	TGTGCCAGCAGCTCCCTAGGGGGAAGCACAGATACGCAGTATTTT
TRBV11-2	-	TRBJ2-5	TRBD2	CASSTRGVQETQYF	TGTGCCAGCAGCACCCGGGGGGTCCAAGAGACCCAGTACTTC
TRBV5-1	few	TRBJ1-1	-	CASSLATDFTEAFF	TGCGCCAGCAGCCTGGCCACGGACTTCACTGAAGCTTTCTTT
TRBV7-6	-	TRBJ2-2	-	CASSPELRNTGELFF	TGTGCCAGCAGCCCGGAGTTACGGAACACCGGGGAGCTGTTTTTT
TRBV6-8	-	TRBJ2-5	TRBD1	CASSYPGQGGQETQYF	TGTGCCAGCAGTTACCCCGGACAGGGAGGCCAAGAGACCCAGTACTTC
TRBV5-1	-	TRBJ2-1	TRBD1	CASSPGTGISSYNEQFF	TGCGCCAGCAGCCCTGGGACAGGGATTAGCTCCTACAATGAGCAGTTCTTC
TRBV27	-	TRBJ2-7	TRBD1	CASSLVRGNEQYF	TGTGCCAGCAGTTTAGTCAGGGGGAACGAGCAGTACTTC
TRBV7-9	-	TRBJ1-2	TRBD1	CASSPPGQGSDYGYTF	TGTGCCAGCAGCCCACCTGGACAGGGTTCAGACTATGGCTACACCTTC
TRBV19	-	TRBJ2-7	TRBD2	CASSTSGTSSEQYF	TGTGCCAGTAGTACTTCCGGGACTAGCTCCGAGCAGTACTTC
TRBV4-2	-	TRBJ1-2	-	CASSQESGGPYYGYTF	TGTGCCAGCAGCCAAGAAAGTGGGGGGCCCTACTATGGCTACACCTTC
TRBV10-3	-	TRBJ2-1	TRBD2	CAIRAGSSYNEQFF	TGTGCCATCAGAGCGGGGAGCTCCTACAATGAGCAGTTCTTC
TRBV28	-	TRBJ2-2	-	CASSWVGKGAGELFF	TGTGCCAGCAGTTGGGTCGGGAAGGGCGCCGGGGAGCTGTTTTTT
TRBV4-1	-	TRBJ1-1	TRBD1	CASSQTGEMNTEAFF	TGCGCCAGCAGCCAAACAGGGGAGATGAACACTGAAGCTTTCTTT
TRBV2	once	TRBJ2-5	-	CASSFDILQETQYF	TGTGCCAGCAGTTTTGACATACTACAAGAGACCCAGTACTTC
TRBV5-1	-	TRBJ2-1	-	CASSLELAGDNEQFF	TGCGCCAGCAGCTTGGAACTAGCTGGGGACAATGAGCAGTTCTTC
TRBV9	once	TRBJ2-1	TRBD2	CASSEISGRASNEQFF	TGTGCCAGCAGCGAGATTAGCGGGAGGGCCTCTAATGAGCAGTTCTTC
TRBV18	-	TRBJ2-3	TRBD1	CASSSGTASADTQYF	TGTGCCAGCTCATCCGGGACAGCCTCGGCAGATACGCAGTATTTT
TRBV10-2	once	TRBJ1-4	-	CASRDGATNEKLFF	TGCGCCAGCAGGGACGGTGCAACTAATGAAAAACTGTTTTTT
TRBV19	-	TRBJ2-2	TRBD1	CASSGRQGARTGELFF	TGTGCCAGTAGTGGGAGACAGGGGGCGCGAACCGGGGAGCTGTTTTTT
TRBV5-1	-	TRBJ2-1	-	CASSLKQKIYNEQFF	TGCGCCAGCAGCTTGAAACAAAAAATCTACAATGAGCAGTTCTTC
TRBV9	-	TRBJ2-2	-	CASSAGGAGELFF	TGTGCCAGCAGCGCCGGGGGCGCCGGGGAGCTGTTTTTT
TRBV4-1	-	TRBJ1-3	-	CASRGAAGNTIYF	TGCGCCAGCAGGGGAGCAGCTGGAAACACCATATATTTT
TRBV9	-	TRBJ2-7	-	CASSVESDSYEQYF	TGTGCCAGCAGCGTAGAATCGGATTCCTACGAGCAGTACTTC
TRBV6-1	medium-sized	TRBJ2-1	-	CASSIAETNEQFF	TGTGCCAGCAGCATAGCGGAGACCAATGAGCAGTTCTTC
TRBV11-3	-	TRBJ1-1	TRBD1	CASSLRGQGPDVEAFF	TGTGCCAGCAGCTTACGGGGACAGGGGCCTGATGTGGAAGCTTTCTTT
TRBV27	-	TRBJ2-1	-	CASSLGYNEQFF	TGTGCCAGCAGTTTAGGTTACAATGAGCAGTTCTTC
TRBV27	-	TRBJ2-7	TRBD2	CASSLWRESYEQYF	TGTGCCAGCAGTTTATGGCGGGAGAGTTACGAGCAGTACTTC
TRBV28	-	TRBJ2-6	-	CASSSPPGRTHSGANVLTF	TGTGCCAGCAGCTCTCCTCCGGGACGAACGCACTCTGGGGCCAACGTCCTGACTTTC
TRBV25-1	-	TRBJ2-7	TRBD1	CASSESWTGGGSEQYF	TGTGCCAGCAGTGAATCATGGACAGGGGGGGGTAGCGAGCAGTACTTC
TRBV7-3	-	TRBJ2-1	TRBD2	CASSSGLAYNEQFF	TGTGCCAGCAGCTCGGGACTAGCGTACAATGAGCAGTTCTTC
TRBV27	-	TRBJ2-7	TRBD2	CASSFLTSASYEQYF	TGTGCCAGCAGTTTCCTGACTAGCGCGTCCTACGAGCAGTACTTC
TRBV4-3	-	TRBJ1-1	-	CASSQQGPNTEAFF	TGCGCCAGCAGCCAACAGGGTCCTAACACTGAAGCTTTCTTT
TRBV7-9	-	TRBJ1-4	-	CASSSFGLTEKLFF	TGTGCCAGCAGCTCCTTCGGGTTAACTGAAAAACTGTTTTTT
TRBV5-4	-	TRBJ2-7	-	CASSFGGGLGEQYF	TGTGCCAGCAGCTTTGGTGGGGGGCTCGGCGAGCAGTACTTC
TRBV27	once	TRBJ2-7	-	CASSFANEQYF	TGTGCCAGCAGTTTCGCAAACGAGCAGTACTTC
TRBV6-5	-	TRBJ1-3	-	CASSYSSGAGNTIYF	TGTGCCAGCAGTTACTCTTCTGGGGCTGGAAACACCATATATTTT
TRBV11-3	-	TRBJ2-1	-	CASSSLGFPDEQFF	TGTGCCAGCAGCTCTCTTGGGTTTCCGGATGAGCAGTTCTTC
TRBV7-9	-	TRBJ2-2	-	CASNPLGTSNTGELFF	TGTGCCAGCAATCCCCTGGGCACCTCGAACACCGGGGAGCTGTTTTTT
TRBV18	-	TRBJ2-1	TRBD1	CASSPQPGQVNNEQFF	TGTGCCAGCTCACCTCAACCGGGACAGGTGAACAATGAGCAGTTCTTC
TRBV7-6	-	TRBJ2-7	-	CASSLKSSVSSYEQYF	TGTGCCAGCAGCTTAAAGAGCTCGGTGAGCTCCTACGAGCAGTACTTC
TRBV7-9	-	TRBJ1-1	-	CASSRGGAMNTEAFF	TGTGCCAGCAGCCGTGGTGGGGCCATGAACACTGAAGCTTTCTTT
TRBV10-3	-	TRBJ2-3	TRBD1	CAISESVGTGASDTQYF	TGTGCCATCAGTGAGTCGGTAGGGACAGGGGCCTCAGATACGCAGTATTTT
TRBV9	-	TRBJ1-4	TRBD1	CASSGQGANEKLFF	TGTGCCAGCAGCGGGCAGGGGGCAAATGAAAAACTGTTTTTT